The 28 T cell receptor beta chains below were found in one sample sequenced in a study of cytomegalovirus exposure and HLA in healthy donors. Amplification used 60 Vbeta primers and 13 Jbeta primers. Only in-frame clones appear in the TCRdb table, and some are missing; sequencing was by immunoSEQ multiplex PCR. Of about 160,000 clones listed, around three quarters are singletons. The sample consisted of PBMCs. All receptors come from a woman in her 40s in good health and CMV-seronegative.

Only a few counts were recorded for this clone. The chain employs TRBV5-1 and TRBJ1-4; TRBD1 might be the D (6 bases). The CDR3 runs to 14 residues. Germline assignment: CDR1 SGHRS and CDR2 YFSETQ. Trimming shortened V by 5 bases and J by 7 bases, and 15 bases separated the two germline ends. The DNA of the CDR3 is TGCGCCAGCAGTCCCACAGGGTCGGCTGAAAAACTGTTTTTT. Translation gives CASSPTGSAEKLFF.

The CDR3 DNA sequence: TGTGCCATCCTGGGGGGGGGATTTTCCGGAAACACCATATATTTT. The encoded protein is CAILGGGFSGNTIYF. V gene TRBV6-1 combines with J gene TRBJ1-3; D might be TRBD1 (5 bases). CDR1 and CDR2 (germline): MNHNS, SASEGT. This CDR3 has 15 amino acids. The V and J ends lost 10 bases and 4 bases respectively, with 20 bases between them.

Only one count was recorded for this clone. The V gene is TRBV2, the J gene TRBJ1-1; 7 bases are shared with TRBD1. This CDR3 comprises 15 residues. Losses at the gene ends were 2 bases for V and 5 bases for J; bases not matched to a gene: 8. From germline, CDR1 is SNHLY and CDR2 FYNNEI. The CDR3 sequence is CASSERGQLRTEAFF. As DNA, the CDR3 is TGTGCCAGCAGTGAACGGGGACAGCTGAGGACTGAAGCTTTCTTT.

The chain links TRBV2 to TRBJ2-1; D gene ambiguous. This CDR3 spans 13 amino acids. CDR1 is SNHLY, CDR2 FYNNEI, per germline. The V and J ends lost 7 bases and 6 bases respectively, with 13 bases between them. The CDR3 spells CASNQDLINEQFF. In DNA form, the CDR3 reads TGTGCCAGCAACCAGGATTTGATCAATGAGCAGTTCTTC.

The CDR3 DNA is TGTGCCAGCAGCCAAGATCCCCAGGTCTCCTACAATGAGCAGTTCTTC. It translates to CASSQDPQVSYNEQFF. J is TRBJ2-1 and V is TRBV4-2; no definite D call. The germline V and J ends were trimmed by 0 bases and 0 bases, with 9 bases remaining between them. This CDR3 comprises 16 residues. Germline V gene lookup returns CDR1 LGHNA and CDR2 YNFKEQ.

The V gene is TRBV9, the J gene TRBJ1-1; the match to TRBD1 covers 7 bases. CDR3 size: 17 residues. J was trimmed by 4 bases and V by 3 bases; bases with no gene match: 15. The germline CDR1 and CDR2 sequences are SGDLS and YYNGEE. The CDR3 region is CASSESLGGQYLTEAFF. The CDR3 DNA reads as TGTGCCAGCAGCGAGAGCCTCGGGGGACAGTATCTCACTGAAGCTTTCTTT.

The V gene is TRBV7-3, the J gene TRBJ2-3, with 10 bases matching TRBD2. Germline loops: CDR1 SGHTA, CDR2 FQGTGA. The CDR3 length is 14 residues. V lost 6 bases to trimming and J lost 5 bases; unmatched junction nucleotides: 5. The CDR3: CASSEGLAIDTQYF. CDR3 sequence (DNA): TGTGCCAGCAGTGAGGGACTAGCGATAGATACGCAGTATTTT.

The chain links TRBV6-6 to TRBJ1-1; weak D call: TRBD1 (6 bases). Germline V gives CDR1 MNHNY, CDR2 SVGAGI (reference sequence). The V gene lost 6 bases and the J gene lost 4 bases, with 15 bases spanning the gap. The CDR3 totals 14 residues. The CDR3 here is CASSHGRGATEAFF. Written as DNA, the CDR3 is TGTGCCAGCAGCCACGGCAGGGGAGCCACTGAAGCTTTCTTT.

This clone was seen a handful of times. The chain couples TRBV6-1 to TRBJ1-1; D call uncertain. CDR3 length: 14 amino acids. Trimming left V 5 bases short and J 3 bases short, with 13 bases between. In germline, CDR1 is MNHNS, CDR2 SASEGT. CDR3 residues: CASSPGRGYTEAFF. CDR3 in DNA: TGTGCCAGCAGTCCTGGACGGGGATACACTGAAGCTTTCTTT.

V is TRBV11-1 and J is TRBJ1-1, with D hard to call. Germline loops: CDR1 SGHAT, CDR2 FQDESV (reference sequence). Trimming removed 4 bases from V and 4 bases from J, with 16 bases in between. The CDR3 runs to 15 residues. CDR3 sequence (DNA): TGTGCCAGCAGCTCGCGGGCGGGTATGGGCACTGAAGCTTTCTTT. Amino acid sequence: CASSSRAGMGTEAFF.

This chain connects TRBV6-5 to TRBJ1-6, with D unresolved. The length of the CDR3 is 15 residues. Deletions cut 6 bases from V and 5 bases from J, with 14 bases between. Germline CDR1 MNHEY, CDR2 SVGAGI. The CDR3 DNA follows: TGTGCCAGCAGCGCGACTTTTGTCCATAATTCACCCCTCCACTTT. It yields the protein CASSATFVHNSPLHF.

J is TRBJ1-3 and V is TRBV5-1; 7 bases are shared with TRBD1. Germline CDR1 SGHRS, CDR2 YFSETQ. The CDR3 totals 16 residues. The junction had 6 bases not matched to a gene; V was cut back by 1 base and J by 2 bases. The CDR3, as DNA: TGCGCCAGCAGCTTGACCGGACAGGAACCTGGAAACACCATATATTTT. The encoded protein is CASSLTGQEPGNTIYF.

V and J are TRBV5-6 and TRBJ1-5; possibly TRBD1 for D (6 bases). Germline CDR1 is SGHDT and CDR2 is YYEEEE. The CDR3 consists of 14 residues. With 1 base removed from V and 6 bases from J, the gap between germline ends came to 11 bases. The CDR3 region has the DNA TGTGCCAGCAGCTTGCAGGGGTATGCTCAGCCCCAGCATTTT. It encodes CASSLQGYAQPQHF.

This rearrangement joins TRBV2 to TRBJ1-3, with a possible D match to TRBD1 (6 bases). Germline lookup yields CDR1 SNHLY and CDR2 FYNNEI. Trimming took 5 bases from V and 0 from J, leaving 8 bases between them. CDR3 size: 14 residues. CDR3 loop: CASSRQVSGNTIYF. DNA of the CDR3: TGTGCCAGCAGTAGACAGGTCTCTGGAAACACCATATATTTT. Supplemented by reference TRBV2 and TRBJ1-3, the full variable domain reads EPEVTQTPSHQVTQMGQEVILRCVPISNHLYFYWYRQILGQKVEFLVSFYNNEISEKSEIFDDQFSVERPDGSNFTLKIRSTKLEDSAMYFCASSRQVSGNTIYFGEGSWLTVV.

The CDR3 DNA reads as TGCGCCAGCAGCCTTTTGACTAGCGGGGGGGCCGGGGAGCTGTTTTTT. Amino acid sequence: CASSLLTSGGAGELFF. This chain uses TRBV4-1 with TRBJ2-2; 14 bases agree with TRBD2. Germline V gives CDR1 MGHRA, CDR2 YSYEKL. The CDR3 sequence is 16 residues long. V shed 4 bases, J shed 6 bases, and the junction held 4 bases outside the gene matches.

This chain links TRBV5-1 with TRBJ2-2; weak D call: TRBD1 (6 bases). The germline CDR1 and CDR2 sequences are SGHRS and YFSETQ. The V end was cut by 4 bases, the J end by 0 bases, with 13 bases between. The CDR3 is 16 residues long. The CDR3 spells CASSPLGTSNTGELFF. The DNA for the CDR3 is TGCGCCAGCAGCCCTCTCGGGACATCGAACACCGGGGAGCTGTTTTTT.

The chain carries TRBV7-9 and TRBJ2-5; 12 bases match TRBD2. This CDR3 spans 17 amino acids. Looked up from germline, CDR1 is SEHNR and CDR2 is FQNEAQ (reference sequence). The V segment lost 6 bases and the J segment 5 bases; nucleotides outside the gene matches: 13. CDR3 sequence reads: CASSRSTSGGDVETQYF. The CDR3 nucleotides are TGTGCCAGCAGTCGGTCGACTAGCGGGGGAGATGTGGAGACCCAGTACTTC.

The chain recombines TRBV7-9 with TRBJ2-7; 8 nucleotides agree with TRBD1. The V and J ends lost 6 bases and 5 bases, in that order; junction bases with no gene match: 3. The CDR3 has 12 residues. Germline-derived CDR1 and CDR2 are SEHNR and FQNEAQ (reference sequence). CDR3 residues: CASRRQGNEQYF. In nucleotides, the CDR3 is TGTGCCAGCAGGAGACAGGGGAACGAGCAGTACTTC. The full variable domain, completed using reference TRBV7-9 and TRBJ2-7, is DTGVSQNPRHKITKRGQNVTFRCDPISEHNRLYWYRQTLGQGPEFLTYFQNEAQLEKSRLLSDRFSAERPKGSFSTLEIQRTEQGDSAMYLCASRRQGNEQYFGPGTRLTVT.

This chain uses TRBV6-1 with TRBJ1-5, with 7 bases fitting TRBD1. Trimming took 6 bases from V and 1 from J; bases not matched to a gene: 6. Germline V lookup: CDR1 MNHNS, CDR2 SASEGT. The CDR3 is 15 residues long. CDR3 protein: CASSNRGRSNQPQHF. CDR3 DNA sequence: TGTGCCAGCAGCAACAGGGGACGGAGCAATCAGCCCCAGCATTTT.

This rearrangement joins TRBV11-2 to TRBJ2-1; possible D gene TRBD2, 5 bases. The CDR3 has 17 residues. CDR1 is SGHAT, CDR2 FQNNGV, per germline. Trimming pared 1 base from V and 5 bases from J, leaving 18 bases between. CDR3 amino acids: CASSLAIGLGENNEQFF. The CDR3 coding sequence is TGTGCCAGCAGCTTAGCAATCGGACTGGGTGAGAACAATGAGCAGTTCTTC. Complete variable domain (other parts from reference TRBV11-2 and TRBJ2-1): EAGVAQSPRYKIIEKRQSVAFWCNPISGHATLYWYQQILGQGPKLLIQFQNNGVVDDSQLPKDRFSAERLKGVDSTLKIQPAKLEDSAVYLCASSLAIGLGENNEQFFGPGTRLTVL.

This rearrangement joins TRBV18 to TRBJ1-6; TRBD1 matches at 7 bases. In germline, CDR1 is KGHSH, CDR2 LQKENI. The CDR3 contains 15 residues. The J segment lost 7 bases and the V segment lost 3 bases, leaving 6 bases of the junction unmatched. CDR3 residues: CASSPGGTENSPLHF. CDR3 coding DNA: TGTGCCAGCTCACCGGGTGGGACAGAGAATTCACCCCTCCACTTT.

The J gene is TRBJ1-5, the V gene TRBV6-6, with 7 bases matching TRBD1. The CDR3 covers 15 residues. V dropped 6 bases and J dropped 2; count of bases not matched to a gene: 7. CDR1 and CDR2 from the germline V gene are MNHNY and SVGAGI (reference sequence). CDR3 in DNA: TGTGCCAGCAGACCGTCAGACAGGGGCAATCAGCCCCAGCATTTT. Translation: CASRPSDRGNQPQHF.

The V and J genes are TRBV18 and TRBJ2-3; TRBD2 agrees at 10 bases. With 2 bases clipped from V and 3 bases from J, the junction kept 11 bases outside the gene matches. The CDR3 runs to 18 residues. Germline CDR1 is KGHSH and CDR2 is LQKENI. CDR3 amino acids: CASSPLPSGGSETDTQYF. The DNA of the CDR3 is TGTGCCAGCTCACCATTACCTAGCGGGGGAAGTGAGACAGATACGCAGTATTTT.

The chain couples TRBV7-2 to TRBJ2-5; no firm D call. V was pared by 4 bases and J by 4 bases, with 13 bases between. CDR3 length equals 14 residues. CDR1 and CDR2 (germline): SGHTA, FQGNSA. In nucleotides, the CDR3 is TGTGCCAGCAGCTCCCGAGTAGAGCTAGAGACCCAGTACTTC. Translating gives CASSSRVELETQYF.

On this clone: Germline and junction disagree at one end, which may indicate a read error. This chain uses TRBV2 with TRBJ1-2; D is perhaps TRBD1 (6 bases). The CDR3 runs to 16 residues. CDR1 is SNHLY, CDR2 FYNNEI, per germline. The CDR3 coding sequence is TGTGCCAGCAGCGAAGAGAGGGCAGGGGTTAGCTATGGCTACACCTTC. Translated, it gives CASSEERAGVSYGYTF.

V gene TRBV6-5 combines with J gene TRBJ1-2; 10 bases align to TRBD1. This CDR3 region has 14 residues. CDR1 is MNHEY and CDR2 is SVGAGI in the germline V gene. V lost 6 bases and J lost 7; bases outside the gene matches: 8. CDR3 loop: CASRSPGTGAGYTF. CDR3 nucleotides: TGTGCCAGCAGAAGTCCCGGGACAGGGGCTGGCTACACCTTC.

The V call is TRBV16, the J call TRBJ2-7; 9 nucleotides align to TRBD2. This CDR3 has 15 amino acids. The V gene end was trimmed by 0 bases and the J gene end by 2 bases; junction bases not matched to a gene: 2. Germline CDR1 KGHSY, CDR2 FQNENV. The CDR3 DNA follows: TGTGCCAGCAGCCAATCTAGCGGGGGCCCCTACGAGCAGTACTTC. Residues: CASSQSSGGPYEQYF. Full variable domain (outside the CDR3, taken from reference TRBV16 and TRBJ2-7): GEEVAQTPKHLVRGEGQKAKLYCAPIKGHSYVFWYQQVLKNEFKFLISFQNENVFDETGMPKERFSAKCLPNSPCSLEIQATKLEDSAVYFCASSQSSGGPYEQYFGPGTRLTVT.

V and J are TRBV14 and TRBJ1-6; 8 positions agree with TRBD1. CDR1 SGHDN and CDR2 FVKESK come from the germline V gene. This CDR3 is built from 16 residues. The junction had 8 bases not matched to a gene; V was cut back by 3 bases and J by 7 bases. The chain's CDR3 is CASSQVGQGRNSPLHF. The CDR3 region has the DNA TGTGCCAGCAGCCAGGTTGGACAGGGAAGAAATTCACCCCTCCACTTT.